Listed below are T cell receptor beta chains from one sample, sequenced in a study of human T cells and chemical hapten exposure. TCRdb ran MiXCR on the RACE reads and lists one entry per CDR3 protein. The sample holds about 110,000 distinct CDR3 sequences; about 10% are singletons and the top ten take around 3.4%. The material sequenced was whole blood, taken in connection with sensitization to the hapten diphenylcyclopropenone (DPC). All receptors derive from a woman aged 40 to 50 with alopecia areata. Some clones in this sample may be carry-over from other donors' samples. Both conserved end residues are trimmed from each CDR3. A D gene is named only where the DNA matches it firmly.

j_call,v_call,d_call,cdr3_aa
TRBJ1-3,TRBV7-2,TRBD1,ASSLRGQGGNTIY
TRBJ1-2,TRBV6-6,TRBD1,ASSPARGHLSGYT
TRBJ1-6,TRBV6-6,NA,ASGGSESYNSPLH
TRBJ2-2,TRBV3-1,TRBD2,ASTTGLARTGELF
TRBJ1-2,TRBV10-1,NA,ASSELGIYGYT
TRBJ1-2,TRBV3-1,NA,ASPRNRVLGGYT
TRBJ2-4,TRBV20-1,NA,SASPLAKNIQY
TRBJ2-3,TRBV12-3/TRBV12-4,NA,ASSLRAGTDTQY
TRBJ1-6,TRBV7-2,NA,ASGSRRAESPLH
TRBJ1-6,TRBV7-2,NA,ASRMEWNSPLH
TRBJ1-5,TRBV6-2/TRBV6-3,NA,ASSNPTGQPQH
TRBJ2-7,TRBV7-2,NA,ASSSQTGSYEQY
TRBJ1-5,TRBV12-3/TRBV12-4,NA,ASSLQGNQPQH
TRBJ2-1,TRBV20-1,NA,SAPDLPYNEQF
TRBJ1-5,TRBV7-9,TRBD1,ASSSQGALGQPQH
TRBJ1-5,TRBV20-1,NA,SAPRGAGDSNQPQH
TRBJ1-3,TRBV12-3/TRBV12-4,NA,ASSRQVSGNTIY
TRBJ1-1,TRBV18,NA,ASSPVILLGTEAF
TRBJ2-2,TRBV6-2/TRBV6-3,NA,ASSLLTGTQRAGELF
TRBJ1-1,TRBV12-3/TRBV12-4,TRBD1,ASRGGTGNTEAF
TRBJ2-7,TRBV28,TRBD1,ASSSRDRGSWEQY
TRBJ1-5,TRBV20-1,NA,SAPGRLGQPQH
TRBJ2-4,TRBV9,NA,ASSVGQDKNIQY
TRBJ2-3,TRBV5-4,NA,ASSLEGGVAPHTQY